Sequencing of this TCR beta chain was carried out in a study of blood T cells in healthy people across ages. With 7 bases removed from V and 6 bases from J, the gap between germline ends came to 21 bases. This CDR3 contains 15 residues. Germline V gives CDR1 MNHNY, CDR2 SVGAGI (reference sequence). Alongside a J-beta primer mix, a sample-barcoded 5' primer served in a second PCR lasting roughly 6 to 11 cycles. TCRdb fed the 5' RACE reads into MiXCR, producing one record per CDR3 protein. The repertoire holds roughly 680,000 distinct CDR3 sequences, with roughly half as singletons. This chain joins TRBV6-6 and TRBJ1-2; D gene uncertain. The origin of this receptor is a woman aged 80 or over in good health. Sequencing was done on a sample of blood. CDR3 bases: TGTGCCAGCACGGGGTCCTTCACGGTTACTAATGGCTACACCTTC. This gives the protein CASTGSFTVTNGYTF.